The present TCR beta chain was sequenced within a study of technical replicates of blood from a handful of donors. Here immunoSEQ multiplex PCR was the method, and the copy in TCRdb shows in-frame clones only, minus some. The sample lists more than 45,000 clones; approximately 94% were seen once. This CDR3 region has 15 residues. Trimming removed 7 bases at V and 0 bases at J, with 15 bases between. Germline CDR1 SGHTA, CDR2 FQGTGA. This receptor was identified in a human donor in good health. Some clones in this sample may be carry-over from other donors' samples. The chain has TRBV7-3 and TRBJ1-1; the D gene is possibly TRBD1 (5 bases). Sequencing was performed on PBMCs. The CDR3 sequence is CASNVRQILNTEAFF. CDR3 bases: TGTGCCAGCAACGTAAGACAGATTTTGAACACTGAAGCTTTCTTT.